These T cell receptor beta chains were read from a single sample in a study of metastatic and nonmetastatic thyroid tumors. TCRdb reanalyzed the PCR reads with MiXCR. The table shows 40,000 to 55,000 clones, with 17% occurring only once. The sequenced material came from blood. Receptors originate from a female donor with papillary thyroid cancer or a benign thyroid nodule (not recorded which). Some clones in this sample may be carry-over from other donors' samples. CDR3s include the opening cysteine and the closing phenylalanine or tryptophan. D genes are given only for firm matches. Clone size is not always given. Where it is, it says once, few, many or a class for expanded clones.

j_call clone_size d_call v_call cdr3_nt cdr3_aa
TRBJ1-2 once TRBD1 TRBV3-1 TGTGCCAGCAGCCCCAGGGGGGGAGTCGGCTATGGCTACACCTTC CASSPRGGVGYGYTF
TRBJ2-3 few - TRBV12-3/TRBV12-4 TGTGCCAGCATTCCTAAGGGGTTTCCCACAGATACACAGTATTTT CASIPKGFPTDTQYF
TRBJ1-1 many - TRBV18 TGTGCCAGCTCACCAACTCGAGGGTTCACTGAAGCTTTCTTT CASSPTRGFTEAFF
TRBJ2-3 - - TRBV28 TGTGCCGGCAGTTTCCAAGGGGGGGAGAGCCCAGATACTCAGTATTTT CAGSFQGGESPDTQYF
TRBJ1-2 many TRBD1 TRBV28 TGTGCCAGCAGTTTGTCAGGGGGTCATAACTATGGCTACACCTTC CASSLSGGHNYGYTF
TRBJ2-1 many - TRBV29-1 TGCAGCGTCCTCTTGGGTTCCTACAATGAGCAGTTCTTC CSVLLGSYNEQFF
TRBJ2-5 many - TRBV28 TGTGCCACCATGGGGCAGTATGGTGAGACCCAGTACTTC CATMGQYGETQYF
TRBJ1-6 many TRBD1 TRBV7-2 TGTGCCAGCAGCTTATCCCAGACAGGGCTTGGATCACCCCTCCACTTT CASSLSQTGLGSPLHF
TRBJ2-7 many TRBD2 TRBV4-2 TGTGCCAGCAGCCAAGATGGGCTAGCGGGAGGGCTTTGGTACGAGCAGTACTTC CASSQDGLAGGLWYEQYF
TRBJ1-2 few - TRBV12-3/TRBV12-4 TGTGCCAGCAGTTTAGCGGCAGGGACCCTTTATGGCTACACCTTC CASSLAAGTLYGYTF
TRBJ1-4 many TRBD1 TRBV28 TGTGCCAGCAGTTTATGGTTGGTTCTACAGGGGGCAGAAGAAAAACTGTTTTTT CASSLWLVLQGAEEKLFF
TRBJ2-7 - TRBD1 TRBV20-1 TGCAGTGCTAGATATCTTGAGGGACAGATCTACGAGCAGTACTTC CSARYLEGQIYEQYF
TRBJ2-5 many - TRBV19 TGTGCCAGTAGTAAGCAATGGGGAGAAGAGACCCAGTACTTC CASSKQWGEETQYF
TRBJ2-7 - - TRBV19 TGTGCCAGTAGTCCGAGGACACTATCGGACGAGCAGTACTTC CASSPRTLSDEQYF
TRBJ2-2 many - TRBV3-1 TGTGCCAGCAGCCACACCGGGGAGCTGTTTTTT CASSHTGELFF
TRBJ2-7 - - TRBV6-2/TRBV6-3 TGCGCCAGCAGAGGGAGCCTGCCCTCCTACGAGCAGTACTTT CASRGSLPSYEQYF
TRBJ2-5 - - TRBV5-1 TGCGCCAGCAGCTTGGCCGGGACCCCACGGGAGACCCAGTACTTC CASSLAGTPRETQYF
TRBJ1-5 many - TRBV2 TGTGCCAGCAGAGCCTACCTTCTCAGGGAGGACAATCAGCCCCAGCATTTT CASRAYLLREDNQPQHF
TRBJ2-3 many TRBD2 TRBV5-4 TGTGCCAGCAGCTCCCCCGGGACTAGCGGGAGCACAGATACGCAGTATTTT CASSSPGTSGSTDTQYF
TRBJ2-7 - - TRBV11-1 TGTGCCAGCAGCTTTGGCGTGGGGGCCCCCGTGAGGGAGCAGTACTTC CASSFGVGAPVREQYF
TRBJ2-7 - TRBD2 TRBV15 TGTGCCACCAGCAGCCATCCCAGTAGCGGGAGGATAATCTACGAGCAGTACTTC CATSSHPSSGRIIYEQYF
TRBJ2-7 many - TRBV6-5 TGTGCCAGCAGTTACTTGGACCCCACCTACGAGCAGTACTTC CASSYLDPTYEQYF
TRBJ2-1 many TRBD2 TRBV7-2 TGTGCCAGCAGCTCCCGGGGTAGCGGGAGGACGAATGAGCAGTTCTTC CASSSRGSGRTNEQFF
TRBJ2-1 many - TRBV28 TGTGCCAGCAGTTTAAGGCGGGAACGACACAATGAGCAGTTCTTC CASSLRRERHNEQFF
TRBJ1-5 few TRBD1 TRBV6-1 TGTGCCAGCAGTGAAGCGGGACAGTGGGCGCGGTATCAGCCCCATCATTTT CASSEAGQWARYQPHHF
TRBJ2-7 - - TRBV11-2 TGTGCCAGCAGCTTAGAAGGGGGACGTTTGACGAGCTACGAGCAGTACTTC CASSLEGGRLTSYEQYF
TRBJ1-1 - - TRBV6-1 TGTGCCAGCCTAAGACTGGGTACTGGGACTGAAGCTTTCTTT CASLRLGTGTEAFF
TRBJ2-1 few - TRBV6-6 TGTGCCAGCAGTTACGACGCCTACAATGAGCAGTTCTTC CASSYDAYNEQFF
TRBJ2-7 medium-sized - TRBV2 TGTGCCAGCAGGGGGACGTATTTTTGGGACGAGCAGTACTTC CASRGTYFWDEQYF
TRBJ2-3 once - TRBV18 TGTGCCAGCTCCCGACGGGGAGAGAGGAACGCAGATACGCAGTATTTT CASSRRGERNADTQYF
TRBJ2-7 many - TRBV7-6 TGTGCCAGCAGCTTAGCGCGGGGCTCCTACGAGCAGTACTTC CASSLARGSYEQYF
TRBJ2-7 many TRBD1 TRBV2 TGTGCCAGCAGTGAAAGACAGGGGGCCCTTGGGTACGAGCAGTACTTC CASSERQGALGYEQYF
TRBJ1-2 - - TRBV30 TGTGCCTGGAATGTAGAACCTTCTTACTATGGCTACACCTTC CAWNVEPSYYGYTF
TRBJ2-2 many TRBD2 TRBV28 TGTGCCAGCAGTTTACGGACTAGCGGGAGACCCGGGGAGCTGTTTTTT CASSLRTSGRPGELFF